This paragraph reports one T cell receptor (beta chain). Its antigen is as yet unknown. This sample is part of a study of T cell responses to AZD1222 COVID-19 vaccine. Clones were sequenced by immunoSEQ multiplex PCR, and TCRdb holds only the in-frame ones, with some missing. The sample includes around 160,000 clones, about 90% of them seen just once. Unmatched junction bases numbered 5, after V lost 5 bases and J lost 0 bases. The CDR3 has 16 residues. Looked up from germline, CDR1 is LNHDA and CDR2 is SQIVND (reference sequence). Overall study results and limits: Only 5 or 6 AZD1222 recipients were seropositive at baseline. Clonal diversity was possibly underestimated, and white British individuals and females predominated among donors. Increased Spike-specific TCR breadth and depth were observed after two AZD1222 doses.

The sequenced sample was peripheral blood, obtained 28 days after the second AZD1222 dose. The V gene is TRBV19, the J gene TRBJ1-3; 9 bases match TRBD1. The clonotype was recovered from an adult who received the AZD1222 COVID-19 vaccine. CDR3: CASSPTGGISGNTIYF. Here the CDR3 DNA reads TGTGCCAGTAGTCCGACAGGGGGGATCTCTGGAAACACCATATATTTT.